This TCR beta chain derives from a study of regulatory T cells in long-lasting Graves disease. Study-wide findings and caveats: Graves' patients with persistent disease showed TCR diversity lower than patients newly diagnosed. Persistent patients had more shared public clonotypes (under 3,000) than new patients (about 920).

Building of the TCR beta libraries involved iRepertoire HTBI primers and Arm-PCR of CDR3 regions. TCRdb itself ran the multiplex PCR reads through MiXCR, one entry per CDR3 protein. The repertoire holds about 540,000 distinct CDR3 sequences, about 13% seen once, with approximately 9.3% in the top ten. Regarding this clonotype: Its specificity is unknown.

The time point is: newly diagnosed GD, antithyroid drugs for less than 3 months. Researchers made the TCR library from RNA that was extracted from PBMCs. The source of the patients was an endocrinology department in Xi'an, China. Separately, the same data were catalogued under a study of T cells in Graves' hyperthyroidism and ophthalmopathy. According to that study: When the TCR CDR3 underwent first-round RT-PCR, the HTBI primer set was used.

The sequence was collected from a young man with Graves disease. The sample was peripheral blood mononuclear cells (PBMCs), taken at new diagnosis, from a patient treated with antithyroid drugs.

The CDR3 reads CASSVTTGTEYEQYF. The CDR3 region has the DNA TGTGCCAGCAGTGTAACGACGGGGACAGAATACGAGCAGTACTTC. The V gene is TRBV27, the J gene TRBJ2-7; 7 nucleotides align to TRBD1. CDR1 and CDR2 from the germline V gene are MNHEY and SMNVEV (reference sequence). Trimming took 5 bases from V and 4 from J; bases not matched to a gene: 11. The CDR3 spans 15 residues.